This record concerns one T cell receptor beta chain sequence. Germline V gene lookup returns CDR1 SQVTM and CDR2 ANQGSEA. The CDR3 has 18 residues. Trimming took 5 bases from V and 5 from J; bases not matched to a gene: 17. The data derive from a study of cytomegalovirus exposure and HLA in healthy donors. PCR amplification relied on 60 Vbeta primers (plus 13 Jbeta primers). Profiled with immunoSEQ multiplex PCR; TCRdb holds only in-frame clones, not every one. The sample includes 150,000 to 180,000 clones, roughly 80% of them seen just once. The sequence derives from a woman aged 35 to 49 in good health and CMV-seronegative. The chain employs TRBV29-1 and TRBJ2-3, with TRBD2 matching 12 bases. The sequencing input was PBMCs. The CDR3 DNA is TGCAGCGTTAAGGGGACTAGCGGGTTCTCCACGGTCGTAGATACGCAGTATTTT. This gives the protein CSVKGTSGFSTVVDTQYF.